The 29 T cell receptor beta chains below all came from one sample that was sequenced in a study of cytomegalovirus exposure and HLA in healthy donors. In the PCR, 60 Vbeta and 13 Jbeta primers were used. Produced via immunoSEQ multiplex PCR; TCRdb's table is partial and in-frame only. Here the sample spans just under 150,000 clones, over 75% being singletons. The specimen sequenced was PBMCs. The origin of the receptors is a woman in her twenties or thirties in good health and CMV-seronegative.

The chain recombines TRBV15 with TRBJ1-6; D unresolved. Germline CDR1 and CDR2: LNHNV and YYDKDF (reference sequence). Trimming removed 4 bases from V and 3 bases from J, with 13 bases in between. The CDR3 is made up of 16 amino acids. The CDR3 reads CATSNQLGLYNSPLHF. The CDR3 bases are TGTGCCACCAGCAACCAGCTAGGACTCTATAATTCACCCCTCCACTTT.

V is TRBV7-2 and J is TRBJ2-1; 13 nucleotides agree with TRBD2. Germline V gene sequence: CDR1 SGHTA, CDR2 FQGNSA. The CDR3 contains 15 residues. V shed 5 bases, J shed 6 bases, and the junction held 4 bases outside the gene matches. The CDR3 sequence: CASSPLAGGSNEQFF. Here the CDR3 DNA reads TGTGCCAGCAGCCCACTAGCGGGGGGGAGCAATGAGCAGTTCTTC.

The CDR3 region is CASSLRLAGGNEQYF. CDR3 DNA: TGTGCCAGCAGCTTGAGACTAGCGGGAGGTAACGAGCAGTACTTC. J is TRBJ2-7 and V is TRBV5-5, with 13 bases lining up with TRBD2. Unmatched junction bases numbered 3, after V lost 1 base and J lost 5 bases. CDR1 and CDR2 from the germline V gene are SGHKS and YYEKEE (reference sequence). This CDR3 region has 15 residues.

The gene calls are TRBV7-2 and TRBJ1-5, with D possibly matching TRBD1 (5 bases). V was trimmed by 0 bases and J by 5 bases, leaving 8 bases between them. From germline, CDR1 is SGHTA and CDR2 FQGNSA. The CDR3 is 14 residues long. The CDR3 DNA sequence: TGTGCCAGCAGCTTAGCGGGGGGTTATCAGCCCCAGCATTTT. This codes for CASSLAGGYQPQHF.

This rearrangement joins TRBV9 to TRBJ2-5, with 9 bases fitting TRBD2. This CDR3 region has 17 residues. Trimming cost V 3 bases and J 2 bases; bases outside gene matches: 11. From germline, CDR1 is SGDLS and CDR2 YYNGEE. The CDR3 DNA reads TGTGCCAGCAGCGCGAGTCTGGGGCGGGGGGGGCAAGAGACCCAGTACTTC. Translated: CASSASLGRGGQETQYF.

This sequence joins TRBV30 and TRBJ1-2; the match to TRBD1 covers 9 bases. The V and J ends lost 4 bases and 8 bases, in that order; junction bases with no gene match: 11. The CDR3 runs to 14 residues. Germline V lookup: CDR1 GTSNPN, CDR2 SVGIG (reference sequence). The chain's CDR3 is CAWTSLGTGLGYTF. Written as DNA, the CDR3 is TGTGCCTGGACCTCACTCGGGACAGGGTTGGGCTACACCTTC.

A few counts support this clone. The J gene is TRBJ1-5, the V gene TRBV6-5; 7 nucleotides align to TRBD1. V lost 6 bases to trimming and J lost 0 bases; unmatched junction nucleotides: 2. The CDR3 runs 14 residues. Germline loops: CDR1 MNHEY, CDR2 SVGAGI. CDR3 sequence reads: CASRRGHSNQPQHF. In DNA form, the CDR3 reads TGTGCCAGCAGGAGGGGGCATAGCAATCAGCCCCAGCATTTT.

In regard to this clone: A junction end diverges from the germline sequence, so it may reflect a read error. The gene calls are TRBV7-9 and TRBJ2-7; TRBD1 matches 8 bases. The CDR3 length is 13 residues. CDR1 SEHNR and CDR2 FQNEAQ come from the germline V gene (reference sequence). The CDR3 region has the DNA TGTTCCAGCAGCTTACAGGGGGATAGCGAGCAGTACTTC. It translates to CSSSLQGDSEQYF. The whole variable domain, filled in from reference TRBV7-9 and TRBJ2-7, reads DTGVSQNPRHKITKRGQNVTFRCDPISEHNRLYWYRQTLGQGPEFLTYFQNEAQLEKSRLLSDRFSAERPKGSFSTLEIQRTEQGDSAMYLCSSSLQGDSEQYFGPGTRLTVT.

V is TRBV5-1 and J is TRBJ2-7, with 10 nucleotides matching TRBD2. With 1 base clipped from V and 0 bases from J, the junction kept 13 bases outside the gene matches. The V gene's germline CDR1 is SGHRS and CDR2 YFSETQ. The CDR3 extends over 19 amino acids. The CDR3 is CASSLQLKTGTSDSYEQYF. The CDR3 DNA is TGCGCCAGCAGCTTGCAACTCAAAACCGGGACTAGCGACTCCTACGAGCAGTACTTC.

Comment on this clone: At one end, the junction sequence differs from germline, possibly due to a read error. The CDR3: CAISDSDRRNTEAFF. In DNA form, the CDR3 reads TGTGCCATCAGTGATTCCGACAGGAGGAACACTGAAGCTTTCTTT. This chain connects TRBV6-1 to TRBJ1-1, with D maybe TRBD1 (6 bases). The CDR3 is 15 residues long. Germline CDR1 reads MNHNS; CDR2 reads SASEGT.

This chain links TRBV7-2 with TRBJ2-1; possible D gene TRBD2, 6 bases. The CDR3 runs 14 residues. CDR1 is SGHTA, CDR2 FQGNSA, per germline. With 6 bases removed from V and 5 bases from J, the gap between germline ends came to 14 bases. CDR3 protein: CASRTGTFNNEQFF. In DNA, the CDR3 is TGTGCCAGCAGGACCGGGACTTTTAACAATGAGCAGTTCTTC.

J is TRBJ2-3 and V is TRBV30; the match to TRBD1 covers 7 bases. The germline V gene has CDR1 GTSNPN and CDR2 SVGIG (reference sequence). Trimming removed 5 bases from V and 3 bases from J; junction bases left unmatched: 5. The CDR3 covers 13 residues. Here the CDR3 reads CAWDRVATDTQYF. In DNA form, the CDR3 reads TGTGCCTGGGACAGGGTGGCGACAGATACGCAGTATTTT.

In its sample, this clone was seen a few times. The chain employs TRBV6-5 and TRBJ1-1; D possibly corresponds to TRBD1 (6 bases). The CDR3 sequence is 10 residues long. CDR1 is MNHEY and CDR2 is SVGAGI in the germline V gene. In DNA, the CDR3 is TGTGCATGGGGGCGGGCTGAAGCTTTCTTT. Its translation: CAWGRAEAFF.

This chain joins TRBV27 and TRBJ2-7; D perhaps matches TRBD1 (6 bases). Germline loops: CDR1 MNHEY, CDR2 SMNVEV (reference sequence). The CDR3 covers 15 residues. Trimming pared 5 bases from V and 0 bases from J, leaving 14 bases between. This CDR3 is CASSLDRDNSYEQYF. The CDR3 coding sequence is TGTGCCAGCAGTCTGGACCGGGACAACTCCTACGAGCAGTACTTC.

V is TRBV19 and J is TRBJ1-2, with 8 bases fitting TRBD1. CDR1 and CDR2 (germline): LNHDA, SQIVND (reference sequence). The CDR3 covers 15 residues. The V gene end was trimmed by 7 bases and the J gene end by 4 bases; junction bases not matched to a gene: 11. The CDR3 DNA sequence: TGTGCCAGTATACCATCACAGGGGGGTAGCTATGGCTACACCTTC. Protein product: CASIPSQGGSYGYTF.

V gene TRBV7-3 combines with J gene TRBJ1-1, with D perhaps matching TRBD1 (6 bases). Trimming took off 5 bases at V and 1 base at J, with 17 bases between the two ends. Germline V CDR1 and CDR2: SGHTA, FQGTGA. This CDR3 is built from 16 residues. The chain's CDR3 is CASSLRGGLTNTEAFF. CDR3 nucleotides: TGTGCCAGCAGCCTTAGGGGGGGGCTTACGAACACTGAAGCTTTCTTT.

The chain employs TRBV10-1 and TRBJ2-5, with D unresolved. The V and J ends lost 7 bases and 5 bases respectively, with 11 bases between them. The CDR3 is 12 residues long. Looked up from germline, CDR1 is WNHNN and CDR2 is SYGVQD (reference sequence). Here the CDR3 reads CASTLGGETQYF. For the CDR3, the DNA is TGCGCCAGCACTCTAGGTGGGGAGACCCAGTACTTC.

The chain employs TRBV5-4 and TRBJ1-1, with D possibly matching TRBD1 (6 bases). V lost 7 bases and J 3 bases, leaving 13 bases between the germline ends. Germline CDR1 is SGHNT and CDR2 is YYREEE (reference sequence). The CDR3 contains 13 residues. The CDR3 is CASDTRGYTEAFF. The CDR3 region has the DNA TGTGCCAGCGATACCAGGGGATACACTGAAGCTTTCTTT.

The chain is built from TRBV4-1 and TRBJ2-7, with 9 bases matching TRBD1. The CDR3 has 16 amino acids. The J segment lost 3 bases and the V segment lost 2 bases, leaving 8 bases of the junction unmatched. Looked up from germline, CDR1 is MGHRA and CDR2 is YSYEKL. DNA for the CDR3: TGCGCCAGCAGCCAAAACCCGGGACAGGGACACTACGAGCAGTACTTC. Amino acid sequence: CASSQNPGQGHYEQYF.

This chain joins TRBV7-2 and TRBJ1-6, with D possibly being TRBD1 (6 bases). The CDR3 spans 16 residues. The V end lost 1 base, the J end lost 11 bases, and 18 bases lay between the germline ends. The germline CDR1 and CDR2 sequences are SGHTA and FQGNSA. Written as DNA, the CDR3 is TGTGCCAGCAGCTTAGGGCGGGCATTAGGGGGACCACCCCTCCACTTT. It yields the protein CASSLGRALGGPPLHF.

About this clone itself: The same CDR3 also results from other DNA sequences found in this sample. The chain uses TRBV29-1 and TRBJ2-7; 9 nucleotides agree with TRBD1. V shed 3 bases, J shed 3 bases, and the junction held 0 bases outside the gene matches. The CDR3 runs to 12 residues. Per germline, CDR1 SQVTM and CDR2 ANQGSEA. Written as DNA, the CDR3 is TGCAGCGTTGAGGGACAGGGCTACGAGCAGTACTTC. Encoded protein: CSVEGQGYEQYF.

This clone was counted once. The V and J genes are TRBV4-1 and TRBJ2-3, with D hard to call. Trimming cost V 2 bases and J 6 bases, with 9 bases left between them. Germline V lookup: CDR1 MGHRA, CDR2 YSYEKL. The CDR3 contains 13 residues. CDR3 nucleotide sequence: TGCGCCAGCAGCCAACGGTTTTCCGATACGCAGTATTTT. Protein sequence: CASSQRFSDTQYF.

This chain connects TRBV9 to TRBJ2-1; D is unresolved. Germline V lookup: CDR1 SGDLS, CDR2 YYNGEE. This CDR3 has 14 amino acids. Trimming removed 2 bases from V and 9 bases from J, with 15 bases in between. CDR3 sequence (DNA): TGTGCCAGCAGCGTCGTCCAAGACATGGGTGAGCAGTTCTTC. Residues: CASSVVQDMGEQFF. The whole variable domain, filled in from reference TRBV9 and TRBJ2-1, reads DSGVTQTPKHLITATGQRVTLRCSPRSGDLSVYWYQQSLDQGLQFLIQYYNGEERAKGNILERFSAQQFPDLHSELNLSSLELGDSALYFCASSVVQDMGEQFFGPGTRLTVL.

This clone turned up a few times. The chain uses TRBV5-1 and TRBJ1-4; 9 bases are shared with TRBD1. CDR3 size: 16 residues. Germline CDR1 and CDR2: SGHRS and YFSETQ. J lost 1 base, V lost 0 bases, and 1 base had no gene match. CDR3 sequence reads: CASSLGGQGTNEKLFF. DNA for the CDR3: TGCGCCAGCAGCTTGGGGGGACAGGGAACTAATGAAAAACTGTTTTTT.

The gene calls are TRBV9 and TRBJ2-7; 10 positions agree with TRBD1. From germline, CDR1 is SGDLS and CDR2 YYNGEE. There are 14 residues in the CDR3. After removal of 4 bases from V and 3 bases from J, the junction contained 4 bases not matched to a gene. This CDR3 reads CASSSGQGNYEQYF. The CDR3 DNA reads as TGTGCCAGCAGCTCGGGACAGGGGAACTACGAGCAGTACTTC.

The V call is TRBV10-1, the J call TRBJ1-1, with D possibly TRBD1 on 6 matching bases. Deletions cut 3 bases from V and 3 bases from J, with 8 bases between. This CDR3 has 13 amino acids. Looked up from germline, CDR1 is WNHNN and CDR2 is SYGVQD (reference sequence). CDR3 nucleotide sequence: TGCGCCAGCAGTGACAGGGGAGACACTGAAGCTTTCTTT. This sequence encodes CASSDRGDTEAFF.

V gene TRBV27 combines with J gene TRBJ1-6; D remains ambiguous. V lost 6 bases and J 7 bases, leaving 16 bases between the germline ends. Germline CDR1 is MNHEY and CDR2 is SMNVEV (reference sequence). The CDR3 has 15 residues. The CDR3 DNA reads TGTGCCAGCAGCCGCCCCGGAGCGAGAAATTCACCCCTCCACTTT. Translation gives CASSRPGARNSPLHF.

The gene calls are TRBV7-9 and TRBJ2-5; 14 nucleotides align to TRBD2. The CDR3 has 16 residues. V lost 0 bases to trimming and J lost 4 bases; unmatched junction nucleotides: 1. The germline V gene has CDR1 SEHNR and CDR2 FQNEAQ (reference sequence). The CDR3 loop reads CASSLAGLAGGETQYF. CDR3 coding DNA: TGTGCCAGCAGCTTAGCAGGACTAGCGGGAGGAGAGACCCAGTACTTC.

This chain uses TRBV25-1 with TRBJ1-2, with a possible D match to TRBD1 (5 bases). Germline CDR1 MGHDK, CDR2 SYGVNS. Trimming cost V 0 bases and J 4 bases, with 15 bases left between them. CDR3 size: 16 residues. CDR3 coding DNA: TGTGCCAGCAGTGAATATCTGGCAGGGCGAGGCTATGGCTACACCTTC. Translated, it gives CASSEYLAGRGYGYTF.